This is a list of T cell receptor beta chains from one sample in a study of Ad26.COV2.S vaccination and SARS-CoV-2 variants. Assay used: immunoSEQ multiplex PCR; TCRdb lists only in-frame clones, some missing. The sample consists of 350,000 to 400,000 clones, approximately 91% of them appearing once. Specimen: peripheral blood, collected in a trial of Ad26.COV2.S vaccine versus placebo. The receptors derive from a person between 18 and 65 years old who received the Ad26.COV2.S COVID-19 vaccine or a placebo. Each CDR3 is given with its conserved first and last residue. Each record gives: clone size, J gene, V gene, D gene, CDR3 protein, CDR3 DNA. A D gene is named only where the DNA matches it firmly. Not all rows give a size; the values are once, few, many and, for expanded clones, a class.

>few|TRBJ2-1|TRBV29-1|TRBD1
CSVQQGSSYNEQFF
TGCAGCGTCCAACAGGGGAGCTCCTACAATGAGCAGTTCTTC
>.|TRBJ2-2|TRBV7-9|.
CASSLVGIGGNTGELFF
TGTGCCAGCAGCTTAGTGGGAATCGGGGGGAACACCGGGGAGCTGTTTTTT
>.|TRBJ2-7|TRBV4-1|TRBD1
CASSTRTGEGYEQYF
TGCGCCAGCAGCACCCGGACAGGGGAAGGTTACGAGCAGTACTTC
>.|TRBJ1-5|TRBV2|.
CASTPFVGDNQPQHF
TGTGCCAGCACTCCGTTTGTGGGTGACAATCAGCCCCAGCATTTT
>.|TRBJ1-2|TRBV11-2|.
CASSQGGEGYGYTF
TGTGCCAGCAGCCAGGGAGGCGAGGGATATGGCTACACCTTC
>.|TRBJ1-4|TRBV7-2|.
CASSLVGSTNEKLFF
TGTGCCAGCAGCTTAGTAGGATCAACTAATGAAAAACTGTTTTTT
>few|TRBJ1-1|TRBV9|.
CASSVGPVGEAFF
TGTGCCAGCAGCGTGGGACCGGTGGGGGAAGCTTTCTTT
>.|TRBJ1-6|TRBV24-1|.
CATKLPPGDSYNSPLHF
TGTGCCACCAAGCTACCCCCAGGGGACTCCTATAATTCACCCCTCCACTTT
>.|TRBJ1-2|TRBV19|.
CASHRGGFSGYTF
TGTGCCAGCCATCGGGGGGGGTTCAGTGGCTACACCTTC
>once|TRBJ1-2|TRBV5-1|.
CASKDSIYGYTF
TGCGCCAGCAAGGACAGTATCTATGGCTACACCTTC